Listed here are 22 T cell receptor beta chains from one sample, sequenced in a study of T cells after yellow fever vaccination. From the 5' RACE reads, TCRdb called clonotypes with MiXCR, one entry per CDR3 protein. The data hold around 100,000 distinct CDR3 sequences, with 4.5% to 6% observed a single time. The input for sequencing was CD8+ T cells sorted from PBMCs, taken 10 days after the yellow fever booster vaccination. The receptors were gathered from a man younger than 30 who received the YFV17D yellow fever vaccine.

V and J are TRBV15 and TRBJ2-3; 10 bases line up with TRBD2. In germline, CDR1 is LNHNV, CDR2 YYDKDF (reference sequence). V lost 6 bases to trimming and J lost 5 bases; unmatched junction nucleotides: 5. The CDR3 has 14 residues. The CDR3 reads CATRVAGGVDTQYF. The CDR3 nucleotides are TGTGCCACCAGAGTAGCGGGGGGCGTAGATACGCAGTATTTT.

This clonotype occurred a few times. The chain has TRBV29-1 and TRBJ2-5, with 7 bases identical to TRBD1. CDR3 length: 13 amino acids. V trimming: 6 bases; J trimming: 2 bases; junction bases outside the gene matches: 6. Per germline, CDR1 SQVTM and CDR2 ANQGSEA. The CDR3 nucleotides are TGCAGCGTCCGACAGGGATTGCAAGAGACCCAGTACTTC. Translating it yields CSVRQGLQETQYF.

This clonotype was observed a few times. This chain joins TRBV6-5 and TRBJ2-2; perhaps TRBD1 as D (5 bases). V was pared by 7 bases and J by 0 bases, with 9 bases between. Looked up from germline, CDR1 is MNHEY and CDR2 is SVGAGI. The CDR3 is 14 amino acids. CDR3 amino acids: CASNLGANTGELFF. The CDR3 DNA follows: TGTGCCAGCAATTTAGGGGCGAACACCGGGGAGCTGTTTTTT.

This clonotype has only a few counts. The chain couples TRBV11-2 to TRBJ2-3; D might be TRBD2 (5 bases). Per germline, CDR1 SGHAT and CDR2 FQNNGV. The V gene lost 3 bases and the J gene lost 2 bases, with 18 bases spanning the gap. The CDR3 has 17 residues. The CDR3 sequence: CASSFGLASGNTDTQYF. CDR3 DNA: TGTGCCAGCAGCTTTGGTCTAGCCTCGGGAAACACAGATACGCAGTATTTT.

This clonotype was seen a few times. J is TRBJ1-2 and V is TRBV7-3, with 7 bases that match TRBD1. Germline trimming cut 5 bases from V and 11 bases from J; bases unmatched to any gene: 14. Germline CDR1 and CDR2: SGHTA and FQGTGA. CDR3 length equals 14 residues. The CDR3: CASSQGTADSQYTF. The DNA of the CDR3 is TGTGCCAGCAGCCAAGGGACAGCCGATTCCCAGTACACCTTC.

The V and J genes are TRBV3-1 and TRBJ2-7; 7 positions agree with TRBD1. Germline V lookup: CDR1 LGHDT, CDR2 YNNKEL (reference sequence). This CDR3 comprises 16 residues. Trimming took 0 bases from V and 1 from J; bases not matched to a gene: 6. CDR3 nucleotides: TGTGCCAGCAGCCAAGAGTTCGGACAGGTATCCTACGAGCAGTACTTC. Protein product: CASSQEFGQVSYEQYF.

In this sample, this clonotype turned up many times. V usage is TRBV10-1 and J usage is TRBJ2-2; 16 nucleotides agree with TRBD2. Germline loops: CDR1 WNHNN, CDR2 SYGVQD (reference sequence). The CDR3 consists of 17 residues. Trimming at V came to 6 bases and at J to 5 bases, leaving 6 bases not matched to a gene. The CDR3 region has the DNA TGCGCCAGCAGCGGGACTAGCGGGGGGGCGAGGACCGGGGAGCTGTTTTTT. Residues: CASSGTSGGARTGELFF.

This clonotype has a count of ten or more. In nucleotides, the CDR3 is TGTGCCAGCAGTGAAGGACGGGGGTCAAGCACAGATACGCAGTATTTT. It yields the protein CASSEGRGSSTDTQYF. This chain links TRBV2 with TRBJ2-3; D may be TRBD2 (6 bases). Per the germline V gene, CDR1 is SNHLY and CDR2 is FYNNEI. The CDR3 length is 16 residues. V was trimmed by 1 base and J by 0 bases, leaving 11 bases between them.

This clonotype was picked up many times. The J gene is TRBJ2-7, the V gene TRBV6-2 or TRBV6-3; D unclear. Per germline, CDR1 MNHEY and CDR2 SVGEGT. V shed 1 base and J shed 5 bases, with 9 bases lying between them. This CDR3 spans 13 amino acids. CDR3: CASSYFGKDEQYF. CDR3 bases: TGTGCCAGCAGTTACTTCGGCAAGGACGAGCAGTACTTC.

This clonotype occurred a few times. This rearrangement joins TRBV6-5 to TRBJ1-1; D not certain. This CDR3 contains 13 residues. Germline CDR1 MNHEY, CDR2 SVGAGI. Trimming took 2 bases from V and 8 from J, leaving 12 bases between them. The CDR3 region is CASSYLEQEEAFF. The CDR3 DNA reads as TGTGCCAGCAGTTACCTGGAGCAGGAGGAAGCTTTCTTT.

This clonotype was detected ten times or more. This chain joins TRBV7-6 and TRBJ2-7; D possibly corresponds to TRBD1 (6 bases). The germline V gene has CDR1 SGHVS and CDR2 FNYEAQ. Trimming pared 2 bases from V and 0 bases from J, leaving 8 bases between. CDR3 size: 14 residues. The CDR3 reads CASSLRGTSYEQYF. Written as DNA, the CDR3 is TGTGCCAGCAGCTTAAGGGGGACCTCCTACGAGCAGTACTTC.

This clonotype was observed a handful of times. J is TRBJ2-3 and V is TRBV15, with D possibly matching TRBD2 (7 bases). The CDR3 runs 14 residues. Per germline, CDR1 LNHNV and CDR2 YYDKDF (reference sequence). Trimming stripped 2 bases from V and 6 bases from J, with 12 bases between. CDR3 DNA sequence: TGTGCCACCAGCAGAAGGGGGGGCTCGGATACGCAGTATTTT. This encodes CATSRRGGSDTQYF.

The chain employs TRBV5-5 and TRBJ1-1, with D perhaps matching TRBD1 (6 bases). This CDR3 has 17 amino acids. Trimming shortened V by 1 base and J by 7 bases, and 23 bases separated the two germline ends. CDR1 and CDR2 (germline): SGHKS, YYEKEE (reference sequence). For the CDR3, the DNA is TGTGCCAGCAGCTTGTTGGTATCTGGGGGCAGGGGATTTGAAGCTTTCTTT. Residues: CASSLLVSGGRGFEAFF.

This chain joins TRBV7-2 and TRBJ1-2; D remains ambiguous. This CDR3 has 16 residues. Per the germline V gene, CDR1 is SGHTA and CDR2 is FQGNSA. The ends were cut back, 0 bases at V and 1 base at J, with 12 bases in the middle. CDR3 sequence (DNA): TGTGCCAGCAGCTTAGCTTCATCATATATTAACTATGGCTACACCTTC. Protein product: CASSLASSYINYGYTF.

Many counts were recorded for this clonotype. The chain joins TRBV7-9 to TRBJ2-3; 7 nucleotides line up with TRBD2. Trimming at V came to 4 bases and at J to 0 bases, leaving 13 bases not matched to a gene. CDR1 and CDR2 from the germline V gene are SEHNR and FQNEAQ (reference sequence). The CDR3 runs 18 residues. CDR3 in amino acids: CASSSTSVGTPSTDTQYF. The CDR3 coding sequence is TGTGCCAGCAGCTCAACTAGCGTCGGAACGCCTAGCACAGATACGCAGTATTTT.

The J gene is TRBJ1-2, the V gene TRBV30; D not certain. The V end lost 0 bases, the J end lost 8 bases, and 10 bases lay between the germline ends. The germline CDR1 and CDR2 sequences are GTSNPN and SVGIG (reference sequence). This CDR3 has 12 residues. This chain's CDR3 is CAWSVVPEGYTF. The CDR3 bases are TGTGCCTGGAGTGTGGTTCCCGAGGGCTACACCTTC.

This clonotype was counted a few times. This chain uses TRBV6-6 with TRBJ2-1; 7 nucleotides agree with TRBD1. The CDR3 runs 14 residues. The germline gives CDR1 MNHNY, CDR2 SVGAGI (reference sequence). The V gene end was trimmed by 2 bases and the J gene end by 4 bases; junction bases not matched to a gene: 2. The CDR3 spells CASSYGTEYNEQFF. The CDR3 nucleotides are TGTGCCAGCAGTTACGGGACAGAGTACAATGAGCAGTTCTTC.

The table lists this clonotype with a few counts. The gene calls are TRBV6-5 and TRBJ2-3; D gene unclear. The germline V gene has CDR1 MNHEY and CDR2 SVGAGI. The CDR3 totals 15 residues. V lost 0 bases and J 4 bases, leaving 11 bases between the germline ends. As DNA, the CDR3 is TGTGCCAGCAGTTACTCTGAAACTCAGCCAGATACGCAGTATTTT. Its protein product is CASSYSETQPDTQYF.

The sample holds a few counts of this clonotype. The chain is built from TRBV29-1 and TRBJ2-4; perhaps TRBD1 as D (5 bases). This CDR3 has 13 amino acids. Per the germline V gene, CDR1 is SQVTM and CDR2 is ANQGSEA. V shed 1 base and J shed 3 bases, with 7 bases lying between them. CDR3 loop: CSVEVQDKNIQYF. The CDR3 DNA reads TGCAGCGTTGAAGTACAGGACAAAAACATTCAGTACTTC.

This chain links TRBV5-6 with TRBJ2-3; 9 nucleotides agree with TRBD2. The length of the CDR3 is 16 residues. V dropped 4 bases and J dropped 0; count of bases not matched to a gene: 6. Per the germline V gene, CDR1 is SGHDT and CDR2 is YYEEEE. CDR3 nucleotides: TGTGCCAGCAGCCAGCTAGCGGGAACTAGCACAGATACGCAGTATTTT. It translates to CASSQLAGTSTDTQYF.

The table lists this clonotype with a few counts. The chain has TRBV12-3 or TRBV12-4 and TRBJ2-1; D uncertain. The CDR3 is 14 amino acids. V lost 3 bases and J 8 bases, leaving 14 bases between the germline ends. CDR3 coding DNA: TGTGCCAGCAGTTTTGGCCTGGCAAGCGATGAGCAGTTCTTC. Translated, it gives CASSFGLASDEQFF.

CDR3 in amino acids: CASSLMGQAHGYTF. CDR3 DNA: TGTGCCAGCAGCTTGATGGGACAGGCTCATGGCTACACCTTC. The chain uses TRBV5-4 and TRBJ1-2; 8 nucleotides match TRBD1. The CDR3 totals 14 residues. Germline-derived CDR1 and CDR2 are SGHNT and YYREEE (reference sequence). V shed 1 base, J shed 6 bases, and the junction held 5 bases outside the gene matches.